This entry features one T cell receptor beta chain sequence. The antigen is unknown. The source of the sample is a study of esophageal squamous cell carcinoma under preoperative chemotherapy. General study findings and limits: Chemotherapy was followed by significantly higher TCR diversity in peripheral T cells only, not tumor-infiltrating lymphocytes.

Using its own MiXCR run on the PCR reads, TCRdb lists one record per CDR3 protein. Counted here are 9,000 to 13,000 distinct CDR3 sequences, 63% occurring once; the ten biggest clones make up just under 30%. Time point here: after preoperative PTX-NDP chemotherapy. The clonotype was recovered from a human donor with esophageal squamous cell carcinoma. The donor label of this sample is uncertain. The biological material was taken from a patient given preoperative chemotherapy.

For the CDR3, the DNA is TGTGCCAGCAGTGAAGCGTGGACTAGTGCGGTCTACGAGCAGTACTTC. Protein: CASSEAWTSAVYEQYF. V is TRBV6-1 and J is TRBJ2-5, with 7 bases fitting TRBD2. TRBJ2-7 matches the DNA end more closely, so the J call is doubtful. The CDR3 runs 16 residues. The germline V gene encodes CDR1 MNHNS and CDR2 SASEGT.